The 6 T cell receptor beta chains listed next were all sequenced from one sample in a study of cytomegalovirus exposure and HLA in healthy donors. PCR employed 60 Vbeta and 13 Jbeta primers. Generated by immunoSEQ multiplex PCR, the TCRdb table keeps only in-frame clones and is missing some. Among roughly 150,000 clones listed, 70% to 80% were seen once. The specimen was PBMCs. Every receptor here comes from a man aged 25-45 years in good health and CMV-seronegative.

The chain has TRBV6-6 and TRBJ2-5; no clear D. Trimming took 0 bases from V and 0 from J, leaving 8 bases between them. In germline, CDR1 is MNHNY, CDR2 SVGAGI (reference sequence). The CDR3 is 15 residues long. The CDR3 is CASSYSKQYQETQYF. The CDR3 DNA sequence: TGTGCCAGCAGTTACTCGAAACAGTACCAAGAGACCCAGTACTTC.

The gene calls are TRBV28 and TRBJ2-3, with 10 bases fitting TRBD2. The CDR3 runs 14 residues. The germline CDR1 and CDR2 sequences are MDHEN and SYDVKM. Trimming at V came to 7 bases and at J to 7 bases, leaving 8 bases not matched to a gene. CDR3 protein: CASKAGGNTNTQYF. CDR3 bases: TGTGCCAGCAAAGCGGGAGGGAACACGAATACGCAGTATTTT.

The V call is TRBV11-2, the J call TRBJ2-5; no definite D call. V was clipped by 2 bases and J by 2 bases, with 6 bases between them. The CDR3 totals 13 residues. Germline V gene sequence: CDR1 SGHAT, CDR2 FQNNGV. CDR3 region: CASSLPQQETQYF. In DNA, the CDR3 is TGTGCCAGCAGCTTACCCCAACAAGAGACCCAGTACTTC. The variable domain in full, completed from reference TRBV11-2 and TRBJ2-5, reads EAGVAQSPRYKIIEKRQSVAFWCNPISGHATLYWYQQILGQGPKLLIQFQNNGVVDDSQLPKDRFSAERLKGVDSTLKIQPAKLEDSAVYLCASSLPQQETQYFGPGTRLLVL.

The V call is TRBV19, the J call TRBJ2-1; a weak D match, TRBD2 (6 bases). V was cut by 3 bases and J by 14 bases, with 11 bases left in between. The CDR3 spans 11 residues. Germline CDR1 reads LNHDA; CDR2 reads SQIVND (reference sequence). The CDR3 DNA follows: TGTGCCAGTAGTATCGGACTATATGAGTTCTTC. This gives the protein CASSIGLYEFF.

The chain recombines TRBV10-3 with TRBJ1-5, with D perhaps TRBD1 (5 bases). V was cut by 5 bases and J by 4 bases, with 12 bases left in between. Germline CDR1 and CDR2: ENHRY and SYGVKD. The CDR3 length is 14 residues. In DNA form, the CDR3 reads TGTGCCATCAGTAATTCGGAGGGGAATCAGCCCCAGCATTTT. Translating it yields CAISNSEGNQPQHF.

This clone was seen more than once but under ten times. V gene TRBV19 combines with J gene TRBJ1-1; D unclear. The CDR3 runs 13 residues. The ends were cut back, 4 bases at V and 4 bases at J, with 10 bases in the middle. Germline values: CDR1 LNHDA, CDR2 SQIVND (reference sequence). CDR3 sequence reads: CASSTFGVTEAFF. The CDR3 DNA follows: TGTGCCAGTAGTACTTTCGGGGTCACTGAAGCTTTCTTT.